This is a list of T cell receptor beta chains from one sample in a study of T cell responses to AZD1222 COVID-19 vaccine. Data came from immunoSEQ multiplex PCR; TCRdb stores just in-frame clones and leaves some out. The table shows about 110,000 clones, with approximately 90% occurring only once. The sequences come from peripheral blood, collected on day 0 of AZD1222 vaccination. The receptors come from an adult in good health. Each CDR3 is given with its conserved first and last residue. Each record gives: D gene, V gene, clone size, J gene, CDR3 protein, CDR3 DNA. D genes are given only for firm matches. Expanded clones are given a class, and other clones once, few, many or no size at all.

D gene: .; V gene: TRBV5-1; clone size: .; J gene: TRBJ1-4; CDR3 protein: CASSFSATTNEKLFF; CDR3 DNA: TGCGCCAGCAGCTTCTCAGCAACAACTAATGAAAAACTGTTTTTT
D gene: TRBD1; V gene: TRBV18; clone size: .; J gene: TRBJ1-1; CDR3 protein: CASSAISGTGVEAFF; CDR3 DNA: TGTGCCAGCTCAGCAATTTCCGGGACAGGGGTCGAAGCTTTCTTT
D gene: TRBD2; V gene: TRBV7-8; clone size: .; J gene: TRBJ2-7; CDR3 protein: CASSPSGLSSYEQYF; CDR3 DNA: TGTGCCAGCAGCCCTAGCGGGCTCAGCTCCTACGAGCAGTACTTC
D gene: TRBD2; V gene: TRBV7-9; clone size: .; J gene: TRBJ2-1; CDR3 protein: CASRPPGGPYNEQFF; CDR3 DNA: TGTGCCAGCAGGCCCCCGGGGGGTCCCTACAATGAGCAGTTCTTC
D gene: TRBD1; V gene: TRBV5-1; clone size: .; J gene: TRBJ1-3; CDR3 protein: CASSLDGTGNSGNTIYF; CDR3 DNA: TGCGCCAGCAGCTTGGATGGGACAGGCAACTCTGGAAACACCATATATTTT
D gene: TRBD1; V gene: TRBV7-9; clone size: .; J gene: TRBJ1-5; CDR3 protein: CASSPAGTDQPQHF; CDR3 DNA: TGTGCCAGCAGCCCAGCCGGGACAGATCAGCCCCAGCATTTT
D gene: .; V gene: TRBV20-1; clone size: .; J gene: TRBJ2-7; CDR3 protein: CSAHLFAEQYF; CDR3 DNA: TGCAGTGCCCACTTGTTCGCCGAGCAGTACTTC
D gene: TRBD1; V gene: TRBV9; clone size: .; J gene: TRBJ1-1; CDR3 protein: CASKVGTGQTEAFF; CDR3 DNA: TGTGCCAGCAAAGTTGGGACAGGGCAGACTGAAGCTTTCTTT
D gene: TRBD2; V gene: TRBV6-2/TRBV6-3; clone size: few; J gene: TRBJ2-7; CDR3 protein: CASSGEPGLANPYEQYF; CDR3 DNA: TGTGCCAGCAGTGGGGAACCGGGACTAGCGAATCCCTACGAGCAGTACTTC
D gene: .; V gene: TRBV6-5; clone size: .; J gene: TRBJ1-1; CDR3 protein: CASSSPRQRNTEAFF; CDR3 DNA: TGTGCCAGCAGCTCCCCACGACAGAGGAACACTGAAGCTTTCTTT
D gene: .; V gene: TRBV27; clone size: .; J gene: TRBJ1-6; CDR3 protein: CASSRILEGSYNSPLHF; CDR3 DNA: TGTGCCAGCAGTCGGATATTGGAAGGCTCCTATAATTCACCCCTCCACTTT
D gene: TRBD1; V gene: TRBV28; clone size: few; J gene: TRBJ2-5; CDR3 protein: CASSISTPQGAETQYF; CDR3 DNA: TGTGCCAGCAGTATCTCGACCCCACAGGGGGCGGAGACCCAGTACTTC
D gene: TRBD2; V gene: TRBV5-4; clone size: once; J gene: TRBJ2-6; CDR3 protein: CASQGGLAGSGANVLTF; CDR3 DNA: TGTGCCAGCCAAGGGGGACTAGCGGGATCTGGGGCCAACGTCCTGACTTTC
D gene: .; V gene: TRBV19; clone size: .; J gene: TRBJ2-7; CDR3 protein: CASSMRASGEATYEQYF; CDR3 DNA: TGTGCCAGTAGTATGAGGGCGTCAGGGGAGGCGACCTACGAGCAGTACTTC
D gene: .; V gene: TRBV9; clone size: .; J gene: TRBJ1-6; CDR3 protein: CASSVAVTNSPLHF; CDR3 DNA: TGTGCCAGCAGCGTAGCAGTGACTAATTCACCCCTCCACTTT
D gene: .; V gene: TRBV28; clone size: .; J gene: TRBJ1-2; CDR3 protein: CASSSTSPNYGYTF; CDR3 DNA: TGTGCCAGCAGTTCAACCAGCCCTAACTATGGCTACACCTTC
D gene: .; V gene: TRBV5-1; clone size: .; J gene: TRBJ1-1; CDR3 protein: CASSPGPNTEAFF; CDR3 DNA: TGCGCCAGCAGCCCGGGACCTAACACTGAAGCTTTCTTT
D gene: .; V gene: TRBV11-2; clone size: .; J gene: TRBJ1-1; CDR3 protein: CASSLLGGMNTEAFF; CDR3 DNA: TGTGCCAGCAGCTTATTGGGGGGTATGAACACTGAAGCTTTCTTT
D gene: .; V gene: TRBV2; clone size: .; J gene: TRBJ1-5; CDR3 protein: CASSDAATFQPQHF; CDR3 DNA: TGTGCCAGCAGTGACGCAGCGACCTTTCAGCCCCAGCATTTT
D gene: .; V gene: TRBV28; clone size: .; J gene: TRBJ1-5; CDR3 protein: CASRRAGPRQPQHF; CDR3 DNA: TGTGCCAGCAGACGTGCGGGGCCCAGACAGCCCCAGCATTTT
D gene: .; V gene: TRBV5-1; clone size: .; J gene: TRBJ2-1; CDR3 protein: CASSLESGSYNEQFF; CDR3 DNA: TGCGCCAGCAGCTTGGAAAGCGGCTCCTACAATGAGCAGTTCTTC
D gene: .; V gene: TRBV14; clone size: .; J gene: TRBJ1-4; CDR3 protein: CASSVNVATNEKLFF; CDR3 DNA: TGTGCCAGCAGCGTCAACGTTGCAACTAATGAAAAACTGTTTTTT
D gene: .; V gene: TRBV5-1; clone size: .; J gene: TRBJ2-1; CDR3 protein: CASSSLQQANEQFF; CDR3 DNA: TGCGCCAGCAGCTCCCTACAACAGGCGAATGAGCAGTTCTTC
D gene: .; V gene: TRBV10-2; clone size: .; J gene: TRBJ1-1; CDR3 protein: CASTVRQAPPNTEAFF; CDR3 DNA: TGCGCCAGCACTGTGAGGCAGGCGCCGCCGAACACTGAAGCTTTCTTT
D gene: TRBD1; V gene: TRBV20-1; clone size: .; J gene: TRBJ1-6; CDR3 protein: CSASVKQGTYNSPLHF; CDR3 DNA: TGCAGTGCTAGTGTGAAACAGGGGACTTATAATTCACCCCTCCACTTT
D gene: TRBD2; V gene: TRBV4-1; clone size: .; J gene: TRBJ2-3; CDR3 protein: CASSQDKILAGPGADTQYF; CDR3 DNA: TGCGCCAGCAGCCAAGACAAAATTCTAGCGGGTCCCGGAGCAGATACGCAGTATTTT
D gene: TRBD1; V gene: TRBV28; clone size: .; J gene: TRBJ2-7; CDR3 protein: CASSPTGQGIYEQYF; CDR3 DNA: TGTGCCAGCAGCCCAACCGGACAGGGGATCTACGAGCAGTACTTC
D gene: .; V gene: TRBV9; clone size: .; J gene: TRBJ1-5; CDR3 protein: CASSVEGSGNQPQHF; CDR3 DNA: TGTGCCAGCAGCGTAGAGGGTTCGGGCAATCAGCCCCAGCATTTT
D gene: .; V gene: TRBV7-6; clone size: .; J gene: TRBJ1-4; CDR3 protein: CASSPTGPATNEKLFF; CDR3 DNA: TGTGCCAGCAGCCCCACTGGCCCTGCAACTAATGAAAAACTGTTTTTT
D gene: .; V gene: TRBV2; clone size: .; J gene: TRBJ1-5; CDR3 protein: CASSERGQPQHF; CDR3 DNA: TGTGCCAGCAGTGAAAGAGGCCAGCCCCAGCATTTT